This passage covers 8 T cell receptor beta chains from one sample sequenced in a study of blood T cell repertoires in COVID-19. Clones were read by immunoSEQ multiplex PCR, and TCRdb kept only the in-frame ones, dropping some. The sample holds 250,000 or so clones, about 82% seen once. The sequencing sample was made of PBMCs or T cells enriched from blood (not recorded which). The receptors derive from a woman aged 50 to 60 who had recovered from COVID-19.

The chain recombines TRBV3-1 (or the pseudogene TRBV3-2) with TRBJ2-7; weak D call: TRBD1 (6 bases). Trimming took 6 bases from V and 2 from J, leaving 14 bases between them. The CDR3 is 14 amino acids. The germline V gene has CDR1 LGHDT and CDR2 YNNKEL (reference sequence). CDR3: CASSPGHVTYEQYF. Written as DNA, the CDR3 is TGTGCCAGCAGTCCGGGACACGTCACCTACGAGCAGTACTTC.

J is TRBJ2-2 and V is TRBV7-9, with D perhaps TRBD1 (5 bases). This CDR3 has 14 residues. CDR1 is SEHNR and CDR2 is FQNEAQ in the germline V gene (reference sequence). Trimming removed 5 bases from V and 1 base from J, with 8 bases in between. The CDR3 protein is CASSPGQNTGELFF. CDR3 DNA: TGTGCCAGCAGCCCCGGACAGAACACCGGGGAGCTGTTTTTT. Drawing the rest from reference TRBV7-9 and TRBJ2-2, the complete variable domain is DTGVSQNPRHKITKRGQNVTFRCDPISEHNRLYWYRQTLGQGPEFLTYFQNEAQLEKSRLLSDRFSAERPKGSFSTLEIQRTEQGDSAMYLCASSPGQNTGELFFGEGSRLTVL.

The chain recombines TRBV11-3 with TRBJ2-7; D uncertain. CDR3 length: 14 residues. V was shortened by 5 bases and J by 0 bases, with 11 bases between the two germline ends. CDR1 is SGHNT, CDR2 YENEEA, per germline. The CDR3 bases are TGTGCCAGCAGCCCCATACCACACTCCTACGAGCAGTACTTC. Protein sequence: CASSPIPHSYEQYF. Full variable domain (remainder filled in from reference TRBV11-3 and TRBJ2-7): EAGVVQSPRYKIIEKKQPVAFWCNPISGHNTLYWYLQNLGQGPELLIRYENEEAVDDSQLPKDRFSAERLKGVDSTLKIQPAELGDSAVYLCASSPIPHSYEQYFGPGTRLTVT.

V gene TRBV7-2 combines with J gene TRBJ2-3; D is ambiguous. The CDR3 consists of 14 residues. V dropped 5 bases and J dropped 2 bases, with 11 bases sitting between them. In germline, CDR1 is SGHTA, CDR2 FQGNSA. The chain's CDR3 is CASSPTPVTDTQYF. CDR3 coding DNA: TGTGCCAGCAGCCCAACACCCGTCACAGATACGCAGTATTTT. Full variable domain (missing parts from reference TRBV7-2 and TRBJ2-3): GAGVSQSPSNKVTEKGKDVELRCDPISGHTALYWYRQSLGQGLEFLIYFQGNSAPDKSGLPSDRFSAERTGGSVSTLTIQRTQQEDSAVYLCASSPTPVTDTQYFGPGTRLTVL.

The J gene is TRBJ2-1, the V gene TRBV9, with TRBD2 matching over 7 bases. The germline V gene encodes CDR1 SGDLS and CDR2 YYNGEE. The V gene end was trimmed by 4 bases and the J gene end by 0 bases; junction bases not matched to a gene: 10. CDR3 size: 17 residues. In nucleotides, the CDR3 is TGTGCCAGCAGCTTCCGGGACTATAGAAGCTCCTACAATGAGCAGTTCTTC. This gives the protein CASSFRDYRSSYNEQFF.

This chain connects TRBV14 to TRBJ1-1, with D perhaps TRBD1 (6 bases). Trimming shortened V by 4 bases and J by 0 bases, and 15 bases separated the two germline ends. Germline V gene sequence: CDR1 SGHDN, CDR2 FVKESK. The CDR3 covers 16 residues. CDR3 DNA sequence: TGTGCCAGCAGCCCGGGACATCGATCCGTGAACACTGAAGCTTTCTTT. The encoded protein is CASSPGHRSVNTEAFF.

V gene TRBV18 combines with J gene TRBJ2-1, with 10 bases fitting TRBD2. Losses at the gene ends were 2 bases for V and 13 bases for J; bases not matched to a gene: 8. There are 14 residues in the CDR3. Germline values: CDR1 KGHSH, CDR2 LQKENI. CDR3: CASSPWLAGVGQFF. DNA for the CDR3: TGTGCCAGCTCACCATGGCTAGCGGGAGTTGGTCAGTTCTTC.

The rearrangement links TRBV4-3 to TRBJ1-5; no definite D call. Trimming took 4 bases from V and 3 from J, leaving 10 bases between them. The CDR3 is 14 residues long. From germline, CDR1 is LGHNA and CDR2 YSLEER. In DNA form, the CDR3 reads TGCGCCAGCAGCCTAGAGGCCGTCAATCAGCCCCAGCATTTT. Protein product: CASSLEAVNQPQHF.